This T cell receptor beta chain stems from a study of cytomegalovirus exposure and HLA in healthy donors (dated by TCRdb to 2017 to 2019). For the wider study: According to a later analysis, one platform produced both the roughly 130 validation repertoires and the approximately 600 repertoires of the first cohort. The study aimed to test whether cataloging public T cell receptors could reveal signatures of past pathogen exposure. High-throughput TCR immunosequencing, statistical association of individual TCRs with disease status, and machine learning were combined to predict cytomegalovirus infection status. In addition to the first cohort of around 670 subjects, a separate validation cohort of 130 or so different subjects was used. Broader findings and caveats from the paper: The validation cohort had no HLA typing available for a later analysis, so co-occurrence within that cohort was assessed over all 120 or so repertoires. Across donors, most TCR sequences were observed very rarely, whereas some public TCRs were present in many individuals. The study listed approximately 160 TCR beta chains as associated with cytomegalovirus. The authors suggested that the approach could potentially be generalized to other disease states and immunological phenotypes. Of the cluster scores, 90% to 95% were above 0 in a later analysis, which found that TCRs clustered in the first cohort also tended to co-occur in the 120 or so validation repertoires. A few of the identified cytomegalovirus-associated TCR beta chains were confirmed in vitro to be specific for cytomegalovirus antigens. The classifier was reported to diagnose cytomegalovirus status with high specificity and sensitivity in both the original cohort and the validation cohort.

A note on this clone: Its recognized antigen is unknown. No qualities accompany the bases; no much larger clone lies one base away.

The CDR1 and CDR2 encoded by the germline V gene are KGHSH and LQKENI. Trimmed from V: 3 bases; trimmed from J: 3 bases; junction bases lacking a gene match: 5. Taken from cysteine to phenylalanine, the CDR3 has 15 residues. The retained sequence is limited to the CDR3, 45 bases, with the frame set at the first base. The donors were included in the validation cohort of around 120 subjects, a group kept apart from the roughly 610-subject first cohort. Library creation used the immunoSEQ multiplex PCR assay. As for the authors' bioinformatics: A statistical classification framework was built to diagnose cytomegalovirus status from the catalog of TCR beta chain sequences. The clones in this table, taken by TCRdb from immuneACCESS, are in-frame only. Not every clone is retained; where verified, under half of the shortfall comes from an unresolved V gene, and the cause of the rest is unknown. V and J calls and clone size are copied from that table; D and trimming were computed from the DNA. Here the sample has about 240,000 clones; approximately 83% occur a single time. The top ten constitute 1.2% of the sample.

Sequencing used PBMCs. The source is a woman in her twenties or thirties in good health and CMV-seropositive. The rearranged segments are TRBV18 and TRBJ2-7; the central 10 bases match TRBD1. The nucleotide sequence is given as TGTGCCAGCTCACCGACAGGGGGCGGTGACTACGAGCAGTACTTC. This codes for CASSPTGGGDYEQYF.